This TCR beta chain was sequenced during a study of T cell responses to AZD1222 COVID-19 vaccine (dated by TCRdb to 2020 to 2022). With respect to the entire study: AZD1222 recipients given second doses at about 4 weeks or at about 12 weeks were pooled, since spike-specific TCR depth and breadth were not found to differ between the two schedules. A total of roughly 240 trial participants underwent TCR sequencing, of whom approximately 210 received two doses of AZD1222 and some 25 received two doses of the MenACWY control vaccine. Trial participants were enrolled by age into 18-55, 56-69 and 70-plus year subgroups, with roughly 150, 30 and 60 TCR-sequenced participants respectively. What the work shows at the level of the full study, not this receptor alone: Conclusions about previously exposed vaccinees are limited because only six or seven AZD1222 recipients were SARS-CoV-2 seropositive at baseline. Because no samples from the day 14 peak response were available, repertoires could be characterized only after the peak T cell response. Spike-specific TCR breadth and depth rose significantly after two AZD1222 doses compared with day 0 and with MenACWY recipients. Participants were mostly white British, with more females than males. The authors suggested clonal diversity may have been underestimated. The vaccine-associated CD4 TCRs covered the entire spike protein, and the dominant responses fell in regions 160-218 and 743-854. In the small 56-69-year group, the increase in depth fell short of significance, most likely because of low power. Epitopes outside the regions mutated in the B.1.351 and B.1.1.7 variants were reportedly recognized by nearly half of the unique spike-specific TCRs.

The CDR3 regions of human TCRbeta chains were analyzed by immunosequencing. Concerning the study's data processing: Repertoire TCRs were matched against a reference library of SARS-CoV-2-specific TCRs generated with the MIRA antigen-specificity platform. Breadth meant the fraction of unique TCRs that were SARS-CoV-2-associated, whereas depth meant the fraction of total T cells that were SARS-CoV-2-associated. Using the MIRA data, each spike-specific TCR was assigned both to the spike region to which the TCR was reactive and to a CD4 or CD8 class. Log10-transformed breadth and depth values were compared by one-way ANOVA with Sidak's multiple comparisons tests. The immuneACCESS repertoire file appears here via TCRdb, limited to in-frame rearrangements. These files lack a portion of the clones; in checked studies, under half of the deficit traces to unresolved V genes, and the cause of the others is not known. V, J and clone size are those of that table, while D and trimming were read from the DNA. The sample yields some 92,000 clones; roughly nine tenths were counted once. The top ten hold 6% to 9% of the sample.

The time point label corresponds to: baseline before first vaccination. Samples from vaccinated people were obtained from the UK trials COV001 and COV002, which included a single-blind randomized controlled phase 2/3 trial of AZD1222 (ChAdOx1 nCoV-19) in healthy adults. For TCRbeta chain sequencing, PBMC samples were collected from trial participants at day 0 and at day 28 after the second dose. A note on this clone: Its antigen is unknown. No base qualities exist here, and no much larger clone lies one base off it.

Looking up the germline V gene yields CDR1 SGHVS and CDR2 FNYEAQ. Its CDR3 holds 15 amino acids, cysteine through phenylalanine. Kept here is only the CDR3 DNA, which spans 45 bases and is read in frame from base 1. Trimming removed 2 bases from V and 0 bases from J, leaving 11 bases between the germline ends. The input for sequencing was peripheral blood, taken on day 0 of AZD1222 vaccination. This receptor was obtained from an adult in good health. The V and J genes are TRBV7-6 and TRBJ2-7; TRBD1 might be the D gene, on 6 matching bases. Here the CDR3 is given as CASSLRAGASYEQYF. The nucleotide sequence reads TGTGCCAGCAGCTTACGGGCAGGGGCCTCCTACGAGCAGTACTTC.